Listed here is a single TCR beta chain. The germline V gene encodes CDR1 SEHNR and CDR2 FQNEAQ (reference sequence). With 1 base removed from V and 5 bases from J, the gap between germline ends came to 5 bases. CDR3 length equals 12 residues. The sample is drawn from a study of cytomegalovirus exposure and HLA in healthy donors. This PCR relied on a set of 60 Vbeta primers and 13 Jbeta primers. TCRdb's copy holds only in-frame clones and misses some; the assay was immunoSEQ multiplex PCR. The sample consists of 70,000 to 95,000 clones, around 85% of them appearing once. The chain recombines TRBV7-9 with TRBJ2-5, with D hard to call. Sequenced input: PBMCs. The TCR originated in a human donor in good health. This CDR3 reads CASSLEAETQYF. The CDR3 DNA is TGTGCCAGCAGCTTAGAAGCGGAGACCCAGTACTTC.